The 5 T cell receptor beta chains listed next were all sequenced from one sample in a study of CXCR3-negative and CXCR3-positive naive CD8 T cells. Via 5' RACE with UMI labels, TRB cDNA libraries were prepared. TCRdb reanalyzed the 5' RACE reads, giving one entry per CDR3 protein sequence and no DNA. The sample shows fewer than 80,000 distinct CDR3 sequences, and around 1.4% sits with its ten largest clones. Input material: naive CXCR3- CD8+ T cells from blood. Subset: CD45RO-CCR7+CD27+CD95- naive CD8+ T cells lacking CXCR3 (TNR3-). Source of these receptors: a human donor in good health. Some clones in this sample may be carry-over from other donors' samples.

The J gene is TRBJ2-7, the V gene TRBV5-1; with no DNA, the TCRdb D assignment of TRBD1 cannot be verified. This CDR3 is built from 13 residues. Germline V CDR1 and CDR2: SGHRS, YFSETQ. CDR3 loop: CASRPEAGREQYF.

The rearrangement uses TRBV7-9 and TRBJ1-1; the TCRdb D gene call, TRBD1, has no DNA to confirm it. The length of the CDR3 is 15 residues. CDR1 is SEHNR, CDR2 FQNEAQ, per germline (reference sequence). CDR3 protein: CASSQDSYLNTEAFF.

The chain combines TRBV29-1 with TRBJ2-7; checking the TCRdb D call of TRBD1 is not possible without DNA. Germline V lookup: CDR1 SQVTM, CDR2 ANQGSEA. The CDR3 has 12 residues. The CDR3 spells CSAPGIFGEQYF.

V usage is TRBV12-3 or TRBV12-4 and J usage is TRBJ2-7; without DNA, the TCRdb call of TRBD1 cannot be checked. CDR3 length equals 14 residues. The CDR3 is CASSLTGAAYEQYF.

The chain employs TRBV11-2 and TRBJ2-2; the TCRdb D gene call, TRBD2, has no DNA to confirm it. Germline loops: CDR1 SGHAT, CDR2 FQNNGV. CDR3 length equals 14 residues. The CDR3 here is CASSVGSNTGELFF.